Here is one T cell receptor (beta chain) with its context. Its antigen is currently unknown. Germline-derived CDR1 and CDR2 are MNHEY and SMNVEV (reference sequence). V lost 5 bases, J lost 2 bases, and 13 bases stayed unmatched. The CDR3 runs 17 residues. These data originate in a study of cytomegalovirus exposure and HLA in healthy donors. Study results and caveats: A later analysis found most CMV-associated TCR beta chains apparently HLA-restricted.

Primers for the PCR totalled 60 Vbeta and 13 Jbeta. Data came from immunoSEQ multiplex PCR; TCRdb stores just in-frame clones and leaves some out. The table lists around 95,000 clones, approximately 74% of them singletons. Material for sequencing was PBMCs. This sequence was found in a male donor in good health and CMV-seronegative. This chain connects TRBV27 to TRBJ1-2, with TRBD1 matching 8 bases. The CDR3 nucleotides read TGTGCCAGCAGTAAGGGTCTGGGGGACAGGAGAAACTATGGCTACACCTTC. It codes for CASSKGLGDRRNYGYTF.